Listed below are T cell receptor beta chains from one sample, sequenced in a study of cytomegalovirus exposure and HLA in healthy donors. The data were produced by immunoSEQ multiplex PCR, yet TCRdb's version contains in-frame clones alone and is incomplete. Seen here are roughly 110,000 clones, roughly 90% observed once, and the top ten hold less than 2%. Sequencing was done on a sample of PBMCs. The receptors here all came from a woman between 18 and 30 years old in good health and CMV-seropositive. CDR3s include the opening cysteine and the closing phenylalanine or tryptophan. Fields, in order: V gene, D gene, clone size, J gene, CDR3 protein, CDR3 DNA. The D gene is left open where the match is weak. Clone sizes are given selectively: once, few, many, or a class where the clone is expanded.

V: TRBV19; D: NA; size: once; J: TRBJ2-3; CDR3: CASRSNRQVSDTQYF; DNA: TGTGCCAGTAGGAGTAACCGTCAGGTATCAGATACGCAGTATTTT
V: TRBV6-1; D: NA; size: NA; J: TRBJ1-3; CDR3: CASSDGRFYGNTIYF; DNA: TGTGCCAGCAGTGACGGCAGGTTCTATGGAAACACCATATATTTT
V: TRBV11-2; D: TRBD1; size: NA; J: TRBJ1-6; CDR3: CASSLAGQGNSPLHF; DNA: TGTGCCAGCAGCTTAGCCGGACAGGGTAATTCACCCCTCCACTTT
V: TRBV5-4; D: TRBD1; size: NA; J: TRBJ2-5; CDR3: CASSLPPGQGQETQYF; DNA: TGTGCCAGCAGCTTACCTCCGGGACAGGGCCAAGAGACCCAGTACTTC
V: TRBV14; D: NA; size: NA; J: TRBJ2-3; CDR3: CASSQEEVIGGVDTQYF; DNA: TGTGCCAGCAGCCAAGAGGAAGTTATAGGGGGAGTCGATACGCAGTATTTT
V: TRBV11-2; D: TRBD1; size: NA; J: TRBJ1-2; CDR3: CASSLGPGGGLDHGYTF; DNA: TGTGCCAGCAGCTTAGGGCCAGGGGGCGGACTGGATCATGGCTACACCTTC
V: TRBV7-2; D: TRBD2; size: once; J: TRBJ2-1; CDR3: CASSLAGLLNNEQFF; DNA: TGTGCCAGCAGCTTAGCGGGACTACTTAACAATGAGCAGTTCTTC
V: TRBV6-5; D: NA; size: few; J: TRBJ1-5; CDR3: CASSTGNSNQPQHF; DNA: TGTGCCAGCAGCACGGGGAATAGCAATCAGCCCCAGCATTTT
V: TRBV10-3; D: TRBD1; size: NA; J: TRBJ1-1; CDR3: CAIRGQDKGYTEAFF; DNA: TGTGCCATCAGAGGACAGGACAAGGGGTACACTGAAGCTTTCTTT
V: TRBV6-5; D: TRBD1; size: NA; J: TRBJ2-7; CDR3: CASSYGQVEGYEQYF; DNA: TGTGCCAGCAGTTACGGACAGGTCGAGGGCTACGAGCAGTACTTC
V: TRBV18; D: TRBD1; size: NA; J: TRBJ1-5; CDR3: CASSQGTGGNQPQHF; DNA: TGTGCCAGCTCACAAGGGACAGGGGGAAATCAGCCCCAGCATTTT
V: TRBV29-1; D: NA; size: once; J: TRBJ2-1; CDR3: CSSILVHEQFF; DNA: TGCAGCTCTATCCTAGTCCATGAGCAGTTCTTC
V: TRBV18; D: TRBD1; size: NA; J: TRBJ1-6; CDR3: CASSPTGGPTSYNSPLHF; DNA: TGTGCCAGCTCACCGACAGGGGGCCCTACCTCCTATAATTCACCCCTCCACTTT
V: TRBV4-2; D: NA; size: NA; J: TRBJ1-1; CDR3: CASSSGWDSEAFF; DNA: TGTGCCAGCAGCTCTGGATGGGACTCTGAAGCTTTCTTT
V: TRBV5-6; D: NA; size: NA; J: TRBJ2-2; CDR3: CASSLASNTGELFF; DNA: TGTGCCAGCAGCCTGGCGTCGAACACCGGGGAGCTGTTTTTT
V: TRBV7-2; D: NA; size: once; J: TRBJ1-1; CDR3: CASSLVRNTEAFF; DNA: TGTGCCAGCAGCTTAGTTCGGAACACTGAAGCTTTCTTT
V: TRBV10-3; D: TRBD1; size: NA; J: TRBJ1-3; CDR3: CAISRDRGPVSSGNTIYF; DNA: TGTGCCATCAGCCGGGACAGGGGGCCTGTTAGCTCTGGAAACACCATATATTTT
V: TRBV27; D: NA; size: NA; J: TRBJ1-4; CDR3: CASSSSGTNEKLFF; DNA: TGTGCCAGCAGTTCATCCGGGACTAATGAAAAACTGTTTTTT
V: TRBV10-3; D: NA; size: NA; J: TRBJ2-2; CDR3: CAISGSGSSNTGELFF; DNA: TGTGCCATCAGTGGGAGCGGCTCATCGAACACCGGGGAGCTGTTTTTT
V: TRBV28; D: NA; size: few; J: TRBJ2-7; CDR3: CASSPTLAYEQYF; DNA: TGTGCCAGCAGTCCGACTCTAGCCTACGAGCAGTACTTC
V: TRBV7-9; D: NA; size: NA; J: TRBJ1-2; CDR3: CASSLGGLGYTF; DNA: TGTGCCAGCAGCTTAGGAGGGCTTGGCTACACCTTC
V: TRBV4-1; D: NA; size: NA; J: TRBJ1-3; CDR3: CASSHTPSAGNTIYF; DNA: TGCGCCAGCAGCCACACTCCGAGTGCTGGAAACACCATATATTTT
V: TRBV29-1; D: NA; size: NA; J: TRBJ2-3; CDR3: CSVESTGLQYF; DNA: TGCAGCGTTGAATCAACAGGTCTGCAGTATTTT
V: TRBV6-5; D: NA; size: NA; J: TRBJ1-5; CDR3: CASSYSQGRGQPQHF; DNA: TGTGCCAGCAGTTACTCGCAGGGCAGGGGTCAGCCCCAGCATTTT
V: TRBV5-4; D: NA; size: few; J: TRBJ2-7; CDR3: CASSFDRIGEQYF; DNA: TGTGCCAGCAGCTTTGACAGGATCGGCGAGCAGTACTTC
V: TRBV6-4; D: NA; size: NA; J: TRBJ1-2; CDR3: CASSPYGGNYGYTF; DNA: TGTGCCAGCAGTCCTTACGGGGGGAACTATGGCTACACCTTC
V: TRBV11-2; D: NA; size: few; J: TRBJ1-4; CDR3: CASSLGRRGEKLFF; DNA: TGTGCCAGCAGCTTAGGGCGGAGAGGCGAAAAACTGTTTTTT
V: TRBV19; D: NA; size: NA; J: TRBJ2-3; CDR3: CASSVTAYTDTQYF; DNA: TGTGCCAGTTCGGTAACAGCCTACACAGATACGCAGTATTTT
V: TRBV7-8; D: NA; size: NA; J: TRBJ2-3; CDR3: CASHPGAGATDTQYF; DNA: TGTGCCAGCCATCCGGGTGCAGGGGCTACAGATACGCAGTATTTT
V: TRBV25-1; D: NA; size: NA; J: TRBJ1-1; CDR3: CASSARYTEAFF; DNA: TGTGCCAGCAGTGCCAGGTACACTGAAGCTTTCTTT
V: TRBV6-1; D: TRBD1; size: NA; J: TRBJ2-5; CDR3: CASRDRGRLWETQYF; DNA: TGTGCCAGCCGGGACAGGGGGCGTTTATGGGAGACCCAGTACTTC
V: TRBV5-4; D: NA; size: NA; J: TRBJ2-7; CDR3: CASSLASGWGSYEQYF; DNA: TGTGCCAGCAGCTTGGCGTCAGGGTGGGGCTCCTACGAGCAGTACTTC
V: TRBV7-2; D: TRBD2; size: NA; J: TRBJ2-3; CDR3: CASSGRGGTEYF; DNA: TGTGCCAGCAGCGGGAGGGGAGGCACTGAGTATTTT
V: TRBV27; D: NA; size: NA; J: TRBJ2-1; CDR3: CASARVGGNNEQFF; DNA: TGTGCCAGCGCTAGAGTCGGAGGGAACAATGAGCAGTTCTTC
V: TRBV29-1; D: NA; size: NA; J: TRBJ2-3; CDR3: CSVEGVEGPDTQYF; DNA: TGCAGCGTTGAGGGCGTAGAGGGTCCAGATACGCAGTATTTT
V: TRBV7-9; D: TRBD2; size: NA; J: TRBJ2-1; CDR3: CASSVGTSGPHNEQFF; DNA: TGTGCCAGCAGCGTTGGGACTAGCGGGCCCCACAATGAGCAGTTCTTC
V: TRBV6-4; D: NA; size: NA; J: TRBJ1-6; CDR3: CASRNTGFRRGSPLHF; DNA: TGTGCCAGCAGAAATACAGGGTTTCGTAGGGGTTCACCCCTCCACTTT
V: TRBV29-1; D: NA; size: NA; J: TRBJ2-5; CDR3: CSALENQETQYF; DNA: TGCAGCGCATTAGAGAACCAAGAGACCCAGTACTTC
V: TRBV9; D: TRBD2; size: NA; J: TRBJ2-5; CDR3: CASSVSASGGEETQYF; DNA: TGTGCCAGCAGCGTTTCGGCTAGCGGGGGGGAAGAGACCCAGTACTTC
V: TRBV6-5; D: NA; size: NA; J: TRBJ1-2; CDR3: CASSYMTGLYGYTF; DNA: TGTGCCAGCAGTTACATGACAGGACTCTATGGCTACACCTTC
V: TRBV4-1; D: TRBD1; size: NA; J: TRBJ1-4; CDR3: CASSHPGQGAVKLFF; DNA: TGCGCCAGCAGTCATCCGGGACAGGGGGCAGTAAAACTGTTTTTT
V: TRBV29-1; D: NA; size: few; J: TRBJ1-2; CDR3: CSVEGGAVFGYTF; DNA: TGCAGCGTTGAAGGCGGGGCTGTCTTTGGCTACACCTTC
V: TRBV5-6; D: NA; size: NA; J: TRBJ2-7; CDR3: CASSPETGGPTYEQYF; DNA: TGTGCCAGCAGCCCCGAAACCGGGGGGCCAACCTACGAGCAGTACTTC
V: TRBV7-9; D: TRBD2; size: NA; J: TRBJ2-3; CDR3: CASSGLGTSGVSTDTQYF; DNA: TGTGCCAGCAGCGGGCTTGGGACTAGCGGGGTAAGCACAGATACGCAGTATTTT
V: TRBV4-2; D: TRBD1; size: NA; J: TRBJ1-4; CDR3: CASSQRGQGGEKLFF; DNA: TGTGCCAGCAGCCAACGAGGACAGGGGGGCGAAAAACTGTTTTTT
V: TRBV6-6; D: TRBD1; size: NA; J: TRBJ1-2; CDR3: CASSPLDRAYGYTF; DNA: TGTGCCAGCAGCCCTCTCGACAGGGCCTATGGCTACACCTTC
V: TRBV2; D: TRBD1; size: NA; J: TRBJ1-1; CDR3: CASSFPSDRVNTEAFF; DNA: TGTGCCAGCAGTTTCCCCTCGGACAGGGTTAACACTGAAGCTTTCTTT
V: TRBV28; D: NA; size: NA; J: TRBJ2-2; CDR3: CASGLRGELFF; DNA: TGTGCCAGCGGGTTGAGGGGGGAGCTGTTTTTT
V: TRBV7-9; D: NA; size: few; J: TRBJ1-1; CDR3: CASSQGQNTEAFF; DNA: TGTGCCAGCAGTCAGGGACAGAACACTGAAGCTTTCTTT